This T cell receptor beta chain was retrieved from a study of post-analysis software for immune sequencing data. About the study: Relapsing-remitting, secondary progressive and progressive-relapsing forms of multiple sclerosis all featured among disease courses. Study results and caveats: Analysis by F measure revealed that same-batch samples clustered strongly together. Comparison with controls showed significantly lower normalized Chao1 diversity in multiple sclerosis patients. In patients, TRBV5-6, TRBV5-1 and TRBV20-1 belonged to 4 or 5 TRBV segments found more frequently than in controls.

Presence of unique molecular identifiers characterized the TCR beta cDNA libraries. MiXCR, run by TCRdb on the PCR reads, gives a single entry per CDR3 protein. The sample records hundreds of thousands of distinct CDR3 sequences, roughly 45% being singletons. The sample holds a few counts of this clonotype. Its antigen remains unknown. Trimming removed 5 bases from V and 1 base from J, with 11 bases in between. This CDR3 spans 14 amino acids. CDR1 and CDR2 from the germline V gene are LGHDT and YNNKEL (reference sequence). V is TRBV3-1 and J is TRBJ1-2; perhaps TRBD1 as D (6 bases). The receptor's source is a girl between 10 and 17 years old with multiple sclerosis. Input material: blood. CDR3 DNA: TGTGCCAGCAGCTTTGGACAGCTTAACTATGGCTACACCTTC. This codes for CASSFGQLNYGYTF. Full variable domain (outside the CDR3, taken from reference TRBV3-1 and TRBJ1-2): DTAVSQTPKYLVTQMGNDKSIKCEQNLGHDTMYWYKQDSKKFLKIMFSYNNKELIINETVPNRFSPKSPDKAHLNLHINSLELGDSAVYFCASSFGQLNYGYTFGSGTRLTVV.